Listed here is a single T cell receptor (beta chain). The CDR3 is 11 amino acids. Per germline, CDR1 LNHDA and CDR2 SQIVND (reference sequence). The V end lost 6 bases, the J end lost 11 bases, and 13 bases lay between the germline ends. In the authors' workflow: Counts of nucleated cells, estimated from reference gene primer amplification, were obtained. TCRdb's copy holds only in-frame clones and misses some; the assay was immunoSEQ multiplex PCR. V and J calls plus clone size are reproduced from that table; the DNA served to infer D and trimming. This sample yields about 150,000 clones, of which approximately 88% are seen a single time; roughly 1% belongs to the top ten. These data come from a study of blood T cell repertoires in COVID-19. Study-wide background: COVID-19 samples from acute and convalescent phases originated in the United States, Italy and Spain. T cells, B-cell-depleted T cells, or PBMCs supplied cDNA or gDNA.

The TCR sequence derives from a woman in her fifties or sixties with acute or convalescent COVID-19. Input material: peripheral blood. V gene TRBV19 combines with J gene TRBJ1-1, with TRBD1 as a possible D gene (5 bases). The CDR3, as DNA: TGTGCCAGTAGGTGGGGGGGTTTCGCTTTCTTT. Translating it yields CASRWGGFAFF. The full variable domain, its missing parts supplied by reference TRBV19 and TRBJ1-1, is DGGITQSPKYLFRKEGQNVTLSCEQNLNHDAMYWYRQDPGQGLRLIYYSQIVNDFQKGDIAEGYSVSREKKESFPLTVTSAQKNPTAFYLCASRWGGFAFFGQGTRLTVV.